What follows are 15 T cell receptor beta chains derived from one specimen sequenced in a study of PD-1 blockade in classical Hodgkin lymphoma. No patient escaped relapse after autologous stem cell transplantation, and brentuximab vedotin exposure varied. The table came from immunoSEQ multiplex PCR; TCRdb's copy has only in-frame clones and leaves some out. The profile shows 13,000 or so clones, around nine tenths of them singletons. The starting material was peripheral blood mononuclear cells (PBMCs), obtained at baseline. The receptors derive from a human donor with classical Hodgkin lymphoma.

The chain links TRBV6-6 to TRBJ2-1; 8 bases are a match to TRBD2. The CDR3 extends over 14 amino acids. The germline V gene has CDR1 MNHNY and CDR2 SVGAGI (reference sequence). V gave up 4 bases and J gave up 6 bases; unmatched junction bases: 5. The CDR3 loop reads CASSSTGTSNEQFF. In nucleotides, the CDR3 is TGTGCCAGCAGTTCAACCGGGACTAGCAATGAGCAGTTCTTC.

The chain recombines TRBV7-8 with TRBJ2-3; 7 bases are shared with TRBD2. Trimming removed 1 base from V and 3 bases from J; junction bases left unmatched: 7. CDR1 is SGHVS and CDR2 is FQNEAQ in the germline V gene. This CDR3 spans 16 amino acids. This CDR3 reads CASSLVGGRRTDTQYF. The DNA for the CDR3 is TGTGCCAGCAGCTTAGTTGGCGGGAGAAGAACAGATACGCAGTATTTT.

This clone was picked up one time. CDR3 sequence reads: CAWTPPSGQRGNEKLFF. In nucleotides, the CDR3 is TGTGCCTGGACTCCACCTTCGGGCCAAAGAGGGAATGAAAAACTGTTTTTT. The V call is TRBV30, the J call TRBJ1-4; D uncertain. The CDR3 consists of 17 residues. The V end lost 4 bases, the J end lost 5 bases, and 23 bases lay between the germline ends. Germline loops: CDR1 GTSNPN, CDR2 SVGIG (reference sequence).

In its sample, this clone was seen once. The rearrangement links TRBV29-1 to TRBJ2-3, with 9 bases fitting TRBD1. The V segment lost 6 bases and the J segment 5 bases; nucleotides outside the gene matches: 3. Germline V gene sequence: CDR1 SQVTM, CDR2 ANQGSEA. The CDR3 runs 12 residues. CDR3 sequence reads: CSVRDREDTQYF. The CDR3 DNA reads as TGCAGCGTGCGGGACAGGGAAGATACGCAGTATTTT.

There are a few counts of this clone. The chain employs TRBV28 and TRBJ2-7; D remains ambiguous. The V gene's germline CDR1 is MDHEN and CDR2 SYDVKM. The CDR3 loop spans 14 amino acids. Trimming took off 5 bases at V and 3 bases at J, with 14 bases between the two ends. CDR3 region: CASSNPPLVYEQYF. The CDR3 DNA reads as TGTGCCAGCAGTAATCCCCCCTTAGTCTACGAGCAGTACTTC.

V gene TRBV15 combines with J gene TRBJ1-2; TRBD1 might be the D (5 bases). V was pared by 0 bases and J by 10 bases, with 18 bases between. Germline V CDR1 and CDR2: LNHNV, YYDKDF (reference sequence). The CDR3 consists of 15 residues. This CDR3 reads CATSRDRVGGWPYTF. In DNA form, the CDR3 reads TGTGCCACCAGCAGAGACAGGGTGGGGGGTTGGCCCTACACCTTC.

This clone was detected only a few times. This chain joins TRBV6-4 and TRBJ2-1, with 7 bases lining up with TRBD2. The CDR3 runs to 15 residues. Germline CDR1 and CDR2: MRHNA and SNTAGT. J was trimmed by 2 bases and V by 7 bases; bases with no gene match: 8. The CDR3, as DNA: TGTGCCAGCACCGAACGGGGACTAACCTACAATGAGCAGTTCTTC. Encoded protein: CASTERGLTYNEQFF.

In this sample, this clone is medium-sized. The gene calls are TRBV6-5 and TRBJ1-1; D is unclear. Trimming removed 2 bases from V and 7 bases from J, with 14 bases in between. Germline V CDR1 and CDR2: MNHEY, SVGAGI. CDR3 size: 14 residues. CDR3 bases: TGTGCCAGCAGTTACCTGACCGAAGTCCGTGAAGCTTTCTTT. This translates into CASSYLTEVREAFF.

The genes are TRBV9 and TRBJ1-1, with unresolved D. The CDR3 is 14 residues long. Germline lookup yields CDR1 SGDLS and CDR2 YYNGEE. V was cut by 0 bases and J by 4 bases, with 10 bases left in between. The CDR3 DNA reads as TGTGCCAGCAGCGTAGATTCGAGGAGCACTGAAGCTTTCTTT. This translates into CASSVDSRSTEAFF. The full variable domain, rest sourced from reference TRBV9 and TRBJ1-1, is DSGVTQTPKHLITATGQRVTLRCSPRSGDLSVYWYQQSLDQGLQFLIQYYNGEERAKGNILERFSAQQFPDLHSELNLSSLELGDSALYFCASSVDSRSTEAFFGQGTRLTVV.

The chain combines TRBV7-9 with TRBJ1-2; 7 bases are a match to TRBD1. With 3 bases clipped from V and 4 bases from J, the junction kept 11 bases outside the gene matches. This CDR3 has 16 amino acids. From germline, CDR1 is SEHNR and CDR2 FQNEAQ (reference sequence). CDR3 sequence: CASSLGDSRLFYGYTF. In DNA form, the CDR3 reads TGTGCCAGCAGCTTGGGGGACAGTCGGTTATTCTATGGCTACACCTTC.

V usage is TRBV28 and J usage is TRBJ2-7; TRBD1 agrees at 7 bases. The J segment lost 4 bases and the V segment lost 6 bases, leaving 12 bases of the junction unmatched. Looked up from germline, CDR1 is MDHEN and CDR2 is SYDVKM. This CDR3 has 15 amino acids. The CDR3 is CASSPGGQTLYEQYF. CDR3 bases: TGTGCCAGCAGCCCAGGGGGACAGACGTTATACGAGCAGTACTTC.

The rearrangement joins TRBV9 to TRBJ2-7; D is ambiguous. The CDR3 has 11 amino acids. Germline V gene data show CDR1 as SGDLS and CDR2 as YYNGEE. V dropped 3 bases and J dropped 3 bases, with 4 bases sitting between them. CDR3: CASSADYEQYF. The CDR3, as DNA: TGTGCCAGCAGCGCGGACTACGAGCAGTACTTC. The full variable domain, completed using reference TRBV9 and TRBJ2-7, is DSGVTQTPKHLITATGQRVTLRCSPRSGDLSVYWYQQSLDQGLQFLIQYYNGEERAKGNILERFSAQQFPDLHSELNLSSLELGDSALYFCASSADYEQYFGPGTRLTVT.

This chain joins TRBV29-1 and TRBJ2-7, with 7 bases lining up with TRBD1. The CDR3 spans 17 residues. Trimming cost V 0 bases and J 4 bases; bases outside gene matches: 15. The germline CDR1 and CDR2 sequences are SQVTM and ANQGSEA. The CDR3 region is CSVEDRGETGTPYEQYF. The CDR3 region has the DNA TGCAGCGTTGAAGATCGGGGAGAGACAGGGACCCCGTACGAGCAGTACTTC.

The chain links TRBV9 to TRBJ2-6; TRBD1 matches at 7 bases. The ends lost 3 bases at V and 4 bases at J; junction bases unmatched: 13. There are 18 residues in the CDR3. Germline lookup yields CDR1 SGDLS and CDR2 YYNGEE. CDR3 in DNA: TGTGCCAGCAGCGCAACCTCATTGACAGGGATCGGGGCCAACGTCCTGACTTTC. It translates to CASSATSLTGIGANVLTF.

The chain couples TRBV7-9 to TRBJ1-1, with 9 bases identical to TRBD1. The CDR3 runs to 15 residues. The junction had 5 bases not matched to a gene; V was cut back by 4 bases and J by 2 bases. CDR1 is SEHNR and CDR2 is FQNEAQ in the germline V gene (reference sequence). The CDR3 sequence: CASSYLTGGNTEAFF. The CDR3 region has the DNA TGTGCCAGCAGCTACCTGACAGGGGGAAACACTGAAGCTTTCTTT.